The TCR beta chain described here comes from a study of blood T cell repertoires in COVID-19. At the level of the study: T cells, B-cell-depleted T cells, or PBMCs supplied cDNA or gDNA.

The CDR3 sequence is 16 residues long. V shed 2 bases and J shed 0 bases, with 11 bases lying between them. Per the germline V gene, CDR1 is MNHEY and CDR2 is SVGEGT. The sample holds one count of this clone. The method was immunoSEQ multiplex PCR; TCRdb's version includes in-frame clones alone and lacks a portion of them. Of some 200,000 clones listed, approximately 87% were seen once; the top ten hold 0.6% to 1%. The sequence came from a woman aged 70-85 years with acute or convalescent COVID-19. The chain combines TRBV6-2 or TRBV6-3 with TRBJ1-3; D gene uncertain. The source material was peripheral blood. CDR3 coding DNA: TGTGCCAGCAGTTACACGGCGGTGGGCTCTGGAAACACCATATATTTT. It specifies CASSYTAVGSGNTIYF.